This T cell receptor beta chain was captured in a study of vaccination and CD4 T cells after COVID-19. At the Johns Hopkins FTIC core, DNA taken from cultured CD4+ T cells was sequenced by way of the Oncomine TCR Beta short-read assay. TCRdb fed the PCR reads into MiXCR, producing one record per CDR3 protein. The sample has more than 10,000 distinct CDR3 sequences, 50% seen once. This sample's treatment: roughly ten-day PBMC culture with coronavirus spike peptide pools or control peptides (ViraFEST assay). CDR1 SGHTA and CDR2 FQGTGA come from the germline V gene. This CDR3 has 15 residues. Trimming removed 3 bases at V and 0 bases at J, with 10 bases between. With regard to this clonotype: The antigen is undetermined.

Sample: CD4+ T cells from blood, cultured in vitro. J is TRBJ2-3 and V is TRBV7-3; possibly TRBD1 or TRBD2 for D (6 bases each). The TCR originated in a human donor who had recovered from COVID-19. CDR3 nucleotides: TGTGCCAGCAGCTTTGGGGGGCTTAGCACAGATACGCAGTATTTT. It yields the protein CASSFGGLSTDTQYF.